This TCR beta chain was captured in a study of T cell responses to AZD1222 COVID-19 vaccine (dated by TCRdb to about 2021). About the full investigation: A total of 230 to 250 trial participants underwent TCR sequencing, of whom around 200 received two doses of AZD1222 and around 26 received two doses of the MenACWY control vaccine. Trial participants were enrolled by age into subgroups of 18-55, 56-69 and 70-plus years, and approximately 150, 30 and 60 TCR-sequenced participants, respectively, were included in these subgroups.

Compared with germline, V lacks 2 bases and J lacks 5 bases; bases without a gene match: 9. For CDR1 and CDR2, the germline V gene lists SGDLS and YYNGEE. The CDR3 covers 16 residues, taking in both the cysteine and the phenylalanine. The only DNA kept is the CDR3, 48 bases in frame from the first base. The CDR3 regions of human TCRbeta chains were analyzed by immunosequencing. Per the source publication's procedure: Repertoire TCRs were matched against a reference library of SARS-CoV-2-specific TCRs generated with the MIRA antigen-specificity platform. Breadth was defined as the fraction of unique TCRs that were SARS-CoV-2-associated, and depth was defined as the fraction of total T cells that were SARS-CoV-2-associated. Using the MIRA data, every spike-specific TCR was mapped to the spike region that the TCR reacted to and assigned to either a CD4 or a CD8 class. Log10-transformed breadth and depth values were compared by one-way ANOVA with Sidak's multiple comparisons tests. TCRdb carries this immuneACCESS record with in-frame sequences only. Its versions omit some clonotypes, under half of them owing to an unresolved V gene in the studies checked, with the rest unexplained. The V and J calls and clone size come from that table; D and trimming were worked out from the DNA. The sample table lists about 150,000 clones, roughly 92% of them with a count of one. Approximately 1.2% of the sample is taken by the ten largest.

A word on this clone: Its antigen is currently not known. Per-base quality was not reported, and no clone a single base away is much larger than it.

The sample's time point label is to be understood as: about 28 days (+/-7) after the second vaccine dose. AZD1222 recipients whose second dose came at about 4 weeks and those whose second dose came at about 12 weeks were combined into one group, since spike-specific TCR depth and breadth did not differ between the two schedules. Samples from vaccinated people were obtained from the UK trials COV001 and COV002, which included a single-blind randomized controlled phase 2/3 trial of AZD1222 (ChAdOx1 nCoV-19) in healthy adults. For TCRbeta chain sequencing, PBMC samples were collected from trial participants at day 0 and at day 28 after the second dose. Overall study results and their limits: Reportedly, close to half of the unique spike-specific TCRs recognized epitopes lying outside the regions that are mutated in the B.1.351 and B.1.1.7 variants. Because no samples from the day 14 peak response were available, repertoires could be characterized only after the peak T cell response. Participants were mostly white British and included more females than males, and it was suggested by the authors that clonal diversity may have been underestimated. The 56-69-year group was small, and its depth increase did not reach significance, likely because of low power. Conclusions about previously exposed vaccinees were limited because only six AZD1222 recipients were SARS-CoV-2 seropositive at baseline. Spike-specific TCR breadth and depth rose significantly after two AZD1222 doses compared with day 0 and with MenACWY recipients. The vaccine-associated CD4 TCRs covered the entire spike protein, and the dominant responses fell in regions 160-218 and 743-854.

The sequence joins TRBV9 to TRBJ1-4, with 7 junctional bases fitting TRBD1. The material sequenced was peripheral blood, taken 28 days after the second AZD1222 dose. This sequence was found in an adult who received the AZD1222 COVID-19 vaccine. The nucleotides read TGTGCCAGCAGCGTGAGACCCGGGACAGAGAATGAAAAACTGTTTTTT. This translates into CASSVRPGTENEKLFF.